Listed below are T cell receptor beta chains from one sample, sequenced in a study of blood T cell repertoires in COVID-19. TCRdb's copy holds only in-frame clones and misses some; the assay was immunoSEQ multiplex PCR. The data show 90,000 to 150,000 clones, 85% to 90% seen once. Sample: peripheral blood. These receptors were obtained from a man aged 80 or over with acute or convalescent COVID-19. Both conserved end residues are part of each CDR3. D genes are given only for firm matches. Clone size is not always given. Where it is, it says once, few, many or a class for expanded clones.

CASSFPAASGRSTDTQYF | TGTGCCAGCAGCTTTCCCGCGGCTAGCGGTCGATCCACAGATACGCAGTATTTT | TRBJ2-3 | - | TRBD2 | TRBV5-4
CASSLDYTEAFF | TGTGCCAGCAGCTTAGACTACACTGAAGCTTTCTTT | TRBJ1-1 | once | - | TRBV7-9
CSVRGQGNTEAFF | TGCAGCGTCCGCGGACAGGGGAACACTGAAGCTTTCTTT | TRBJ1-1 | - | TRBD1 | TRBV29-1
CASSPTGGTNYGYTF | TGTGCCAGCAGCCCAACAGGGGGCACTAACTATGGCTACACCTTC | TRBJ1-2 | - | TRBD1 | TRBV7-6
CASSPGGQFSNQPQHF | TGTGCCAGTAGTCCTGGAGGACAGTTTAGCAATCAGCCCCAGCATTTT | TRBJ1-5 | - | - | TRBV19
CASSIGRGGSEAFF | TGTGCCAGTAGTATAGGTAGAGGGGGAAGTGAAGCTTTCTTT | TRBJ1-1 | - | - | TRBV19
CASSSPLAEPQTQYF | TGTGCCAGCAGCTCACCCCTAGCGGAGCCTCAGACCCAGTACTTC | TRBJ2-5 | once | TRBD2 | TRBV5-4
CASLGTGENYGYTF | TGTGCCAGTCTGGGGACAGGAGAGAACTATGGCTACACCTTC | TRBJ1-2 | - | TRBD1 | TRBV19
CASSKAPGAKEAFF | TGTGCCAGCAGCAAGGCTCCGGGAGCAAAAGAAGCTTTCTTT | TRBJ1-1 | - | - | TRBV7-3
CASSFTGVGYGYTF | TGTGCCAGCAGCTTTACAGGGGTCGGCTATGGCTACACCTTC | TRBJ1-2 | once | TRBD1 | TRBV7-8
CASSLGSSGAGNTIYF | TGCGCCAGCAGCTTGGGGTCGTCCGGTGCTGGAAACACCATATATTTT | TRBJ1-3 | - | - | TRBV5-1
CASSGAGTRSYNEQFF | TGTGCCAGCAGCGGCGCCGGGACTAGATCCTACAATGAGCAGTTCTTC | TRBJ2-1 | - | TRBD2 | TRBV5-4
CASSLEGYEQYF | TGCGCCAGCAGCTTGGAGGGGTACGAGCAGTACTTC | TRBJ2-7 | - | - | TRBV5-1
CASSSPAGTGGVNEQFF | TGTGCCAGCAGCTCGCCAGCCGGGACAGGGGGAGTCAATGAGCAGTTCTTC | TRBJ2-1 | - | TRBD1 | TRBV7-2
CASSLPYRVCGYTF | TGTGCCAGCAGTTTACCTTACAGGGTTTGCGGCTACACCTTC | TRBJ1-2 | - | - | TRBV27
CASSVGTSVVYEQYF | TGTGCCAGCAGCGTCGGGACTAGCGTTGTATACGAGCAGTACTTC | TRBJ2-7 | - | TRBD2 | TRBV9
CASSEVKRQGTNEKLFF | TGTGCCAGCAGTGAAGTTAAAAGACAGGGGACTAATGAAAAACTGTTTTTT | TRBJ1-4 | few | TRBD1 | TRBV6-1
CSVANRAYEQYF | TGCAGCGTTGCCAACAGGGCCTACGAGCAGTACTTC | TRBJ2-7 | - | - | TRBV29-1
CASRAPRLEAFF | TGTGCCAGCAGGGCCCCCCGCCTGGAAGCTTTCTTT | TRBJ1-1 | - | - | TRBV28
CASSLQGGTTGELFF | TGTGCCAGCTCATTACAGGGGGGAACCACCGGGGAGCTGTTTTTT | TRBJ2-2 | - | TRBD1 | TRBV18
CASSPPSGSDTQYF | TGTGCCAGTAGTCCCCCTAGCGGGAGTGATACGCAGTATTTT | TRBJ2-3 | - | TRBD2 | TRBV19
CASSQGPASGNNEQFF | TGCGCCAGCAGCCAAGGTCCGGCTAGCGGAAACAATGAGCAGTTCTTC | TRBJ2-1 | - | TRBD2 | TRBV4-1
CASSTGQGGISNQPQHF | TGTGCCAGTAGTACCGGACAGGGAGGAATCTCCAATCAGCCCCAGCATTTT | TRBJ1-5 | - | TRBD1 | TRBV19
CASSEVPRGYNSPLHF | TGTGCCAGCAGTGAAGTCCCACGGGGCTATAATTCACCCCTCCACTTT | TRBJ1-6 | - | - | TRBV6-1
CSVTGTSSAVSEAFF | TGCAGCGTCACCGGGACATCTTCAGCGGTGTCTGAAGCTTTCTTT | TRBJ1-1 | - | - | TRBV29-1
CATSDPPSTDTQYF | TGTGCCACCAGTGATCCCCCCTCCACAGATACGCAGTATTTT | TRBJ2-3 | - | - | TRBV24-1
CASMGQNSNQPQHF | TGTGCCAGTATGGGACAGAATAGCAATCAGCCCCAGCATTTT | TRBJ1-5 | few | TRBD1 | TRBV19
CASSSSGQINTIYF | TGTGCCAGCAGCTCTTCCGGACAGATAAACACCATATATTTT | TRBJ1-3 | - | - | TRBV6-2/TRBV6-3
CASSPRSSGSYEQYF | TGTGCCAGCTCACCAAGGTCTAGCGGGAGCTACGAGCAGTACTTC | TRBJ2-7 | - | TRBD2 | TRBV18
CASSLGFQETSGQETQYF | TGCGCCAGCAGCTTGGGGTTCCAAGAGACTAGCGGCCAAGAGACCCAGTACTTC | TRBJ2-5 | - | TRBD2 | TRBV5-1
CATSGPGEGGQSEKLFF | TGTGCCACCAGTGGCCCGGGGGAAGGCGGCCAAAGTGAAAAACTGTTTTTT | TRBJ1-4 | - | - | TRBV24-1
CASSQLSGEREKLFF | TGTGCCAGCAGCCAGTTGTCGGGGGAGCGTGAAAAACTGTTTTTT | TRBJ1-4 | - | - | TRBV3-1/TRBV3-2
CASSQSIRVPAQYNEQFF | TGCGCCAGCAGTCAATCGATCAGGGTCCCTGCCCAATACAATGAGCAGTTCTTC | TRBJ2-1 | - | - | TRBV23-1
CASSQENAGDEKLFF | TGCGCCAGCAGCCAAGAGAATGCGGGAGACGAAAAACTGTTTTTT | TRBJ1-4 | - | - | TRBV4-1
CASSVPGLAYEQYF | TGTGCCAGCAGCGTCCCGGGACTAGCCTACGAGCAGTACTTC | TRBJ2-7 | - | TRBD2 | TRBV7-2
CASSLQESSGNTIYF | TGTGCCAGCAGCTTACAGGAATCGTCTGGAAACACCATATATTTT | TRBJ1-3 | - | - | TRBV7-9
CASSLADTNTGELFF | TGTGCCAGCAGCTTGGCGGACACGAACACCGGGGAGCTGTTTTTT | TRBJ2-2 | - | - | TRBV5-5
CARENQGTGELFF | TGTGCCAGAGAGAATCAGGGGACCGGGGAGCTGTTTTTT | TRBJ2-2 | once | - | TRBV2
CASSRDRGLTNEKLFF | TGTGCCAGCAGCCGGGACAGGGGATTAACTAATGAAAAACTGTTTTTT | TRBJ1-4 | - | TRBD1 | TRBV13
CASRTSGKNTGELFF | TGCGCCAGCAGGACTAGCGGGAAGAACACCGGGGAGCTGTTTTTT | TRBJ2-2 | few | TRBD2 | TRBV5-1
CASSLQAEQFF | TGTGCCAGCAGCCTGCAGGCCGAGCAGTTCTTC | TRBJ2-1 | - | - | TRBV5-4
CASSEFTGVGTDTQYF | TGTGCCAGCAGTGAATTCACGGGAGTAGGGACAGATACGCAGTATTTT | TRBJ2-3 | - | - | TRBV25-1
CASSLTTGELFF | TGCGCCAGCAGCTTGACAACCGGGGAGCTGTTTTTT | TRBJ2-2 | - | - | TRBV5-1
CASSYGTGGSGYTF | TGTGCCAGCAGTTACGGGACAGGGGGGTCTGGCTACACCTTC | TRBJ1-2 | - | TRBD1 | TRBV6-5
CASSLNRDRNQPQHF | TGTGCCAGCAGCCTCAACAGGGATCGCAATCAGCCCCAGCATTTT | TRBJ1-5 | few | - | TRBV3-1/TRBV3-2
CASSPGTGESYGYTF | TGTGCCAGCAGCCCCGGGACAGGAGAGTCTTATGGCTACACCTTC | TRBJ1-2 | - | TRBD1 | TRBV3-1/TRBV3-2
CASSQEAGDSPSSYEQYF | TGTGCCAGCAGCCAAGAAGCCGGGGACAGCCCGAGCTCCTACGAGCAGTACTTC | TRBJ2-7 | medium-sized | TRBD1 | TRBV3-1/TRBV3-2
CASSLIAGGFNGADTQYF | TGTGCCAGCAGCTTAATAGCGGGAGGGTTCAATGGGGCAGATACGCAGTATTTT | TRBJ2-3 | - | TRBD2 | TRBV7-2
CASSIGQGNAEAFF | TGTGCCAGTAGTATCGGACAGGGTAACGCTGAAGCTTTCTTT | TRBJ1-1 | - | TRBD1 | TRBV19